The 17 T cell receptor beta chains below come from one sample, sequenced in a study of cytomegalovirus exposure and HLA in healthy donors. Primers for the PCR totalled 60 Vbeta and 13 Jbeta. This table comes from immunoSEQ multiplex PCR, and its TCRdb copy is limited to in-frame clones, with some not included. The sample lists around 150,000 clones, approximately 80% occurring once. The specimen sequenced was PBMCs. The receptors here all came from a woman in her 40s in good health and CMV-seropositive.

The chain employs TRBV5-1 and TRBJ2-5; 9 bases are a match to TRBD2. CDR3 length equals 14 residues. Germline CDR1 reads SGHRS; CDR2 reads YFSETQ. The V segment lost 6 bases and the J segment 4 bases; nucleotides outside the gene matches: 7. As DNA, the CDR3 is TGCGCCAGCAACGCGCGGGGGGGCGGAGAGACCCAGTACTTC. The encoded protein is CASNARGGGETQYF. Filled out from reference TRBV5-1 and TRBJ2-5, the complete variable domain reads KAGVTQTPRYLIKTRGQQVTLSCSPISGHRSVSWYQQTPGQGLQFLFEYFSETQRNKGNFPGRFSGRQFSNSRSEMNVSTLELGDSALYLCASNARGGGETQYFGPGTRLLVL.

This clone occurred once. The CDR3 DNA follows: TGTGCCAGCAGCTTAGTGGGCGAGCAGTACTTC. It yields the protein CASSLVGEQYF. The chain uses TRBV7-2 and TRBJ2-5; D not resolved. The tail of the sequence fits TRBJ2-7 better, so the J call may be wrong. CDR3 length: 11 residues. The V gene's germline CDR1 is SGHTA and CDR2 FQGNSA.

This sequence joins TRBV2 and TRBJ1-3, with D possibly being TRBD1 (5 bases). The CDR3 is made up of 11 amino acids. V was trimmed by 10 bases and J by 4 bases, leaving 8 bases between them. CDR1 is SNHLY, CDR2 FYNNEI, per germline. CDR3 sequence reads: CATYRGNTIYF. CDR3 sequence (DNA): TGTGCCACCTACAGGGGAAACACCATATATTTT.

The chain links TRBV5-1 to TRBJ2-3; D is possibly TRBD1 (5 bases). The CDR3 is 16 residues long. Trimming took off 3 bases at V and 1 base at J, with 15 bases between the two ends. Germline loops: CDR1 SGHRS, CDR2 YFSETQ. CDR3 DNA: TGCGCCAGCAGCTACCAGACAGCCAGGGGCACAGATACGCAGTATTTT. It encodes CASSYQTARGTDTQYF.

The table lists this clone with a few counts. This rearrangement joins TRBV27 to TRBJ2-7, with 7 bases matching TRBD1. The V segment lost 8 bases and the J segment 0 bases; nucleotides outside the gene matches: 10. CDR1 and CDR2 from the germline V gene are MNHEY and SMNVEV (reference sequence). The CDR3 has 15 amino acids. The CDR3 DNA follows: TGTGCCAGCGGTCCAAGGGGGCCCTACTCCTACGAGCAGTACTTC. It encodes CASGPRGPYSYEQYF.

The chain couples TRBV6-5 to TRBJ1-1, with 7 bases matching TRBD1. Germline V CDR1 and CDR2: MNHEY, SVGAGI. The CDR3 runs to 15 residues. With V trimmed by 5 bases and J by 8 bases, 14 bases remained unmatched. The CDR3 sequence is CASSPATGTVKEAFF. The CDR3 region has the DNA TGTGCCAGCAGTCCAGCGACAGGGACGGTTAAAGAAGCTTTCTTT.

This clone is a singleton in its sample. The rearrangement joins TRBV20-1 to TRBJ2-3; D uncertain. This CDR3 is 11 amino acids long. V lost 6 bases and J lost 8, with 12 bases in between. Germline values: CDR1 DFQATT, CDR2 SNEGSKA (reference sequence). For the CDR3, the DNA is TGCAGTGCCCTGCTTAGGAGTACGCAGTATTTT. Its translation: CSALLRSTQYF.

The CDR3 region is CAISAGSLAGDSYNEQFF. The CDR3, as DNA: TGTGCCATCAGTGCGGGGAGTCTAGCGGGAGATTCCTACAATGAGCAGTTCTTC. V is TRBV10-3 and J is TRBJ2-1; TRBD2 matches at 10 bases. J gave up 1 base and V 4 bases, and 10 bases lay outside the gene matches. Germline CDR1 reads ENHRY; CDR2 reads SYGVKD. The CDR3 length is 18 residues.

The V gene is TRBV19, the J gene TRBJ1-4; 9 positions agree with TRBD1. Germline V CDR1 and CDR2: LNHDA, SQIVND (reference sequence). The V gene end was trimmed by 1 base and the J gene end by 6 bases; junction bases not matched to a gene: 3. This CDR3 has 15 amino acids. The DNA for the CDR3 is TGTGCCAGTAGTATAGGACAGGGGGGCGATGAAAAACTGTTTTTT. It yields the protein CASSIGQGGDEKLFF.

The rearrangement joins TRBV29-1 to TRBJ2-1; TRBD2 agrees at 11 bases. Germline assignment: CDR1 SQVTM and CDR2 ANQGSEA. V lost 5 bases to trimming and J lost 5 bases; unmatched junction nucleotides: 8. The CDR3 loop spans 15 amino acids. CDR3 sequence: CSVNFPGLADNEQFF. For the CDR3, the DNA is TGCAGCGTTAACTTCCCGGGACTAGCGGACAATGAGCAGTTCTTC.

Written as DNA, the CDR3 is TGCGCCAGCAGCTTGGGCGGACTAGCGGACACAGATACGCAGTATTTT. It encodes CASSLGGLADTDTQYF. The genes are TRBV5-1 and TRBJ2-3; TRBD2 matches at 10 bases. Germline CDR1 and CDR2: SGHRS and YFSETQ. The CDR3 runs 16 residues. The J segment lost 2 bases and the V segment lost 0 bases, leaving 3 bases of the junction unmatched.

V and J are TRBV28 and TRBJ1-2, with D possibly matching TRBD1 (6 bases). The germline V gene encodes CDR1 MDHEN and CDR2 SYDVKM. CDR3 size: 16 residues. V dropped 6 bases and J dropped 4 bases, with 21 bases sitting between them. The chain's CDR3 is CASRKPTGFGVYGYTF. The DNA of the CDR3 is TGTGCCAGCAGAAAACCCACAGGGTTTGGGGTCTATGGCTACACCTTC.

The CDR3 region is CASSLGRYSNQPQHF. The DNA for the CDR3 is TGTGCCAGCAGTTTAGGTCGGTATAGCAATCAGCCCCAGCATTTT. The chain combines TRBV27 with TRBJ1-5; D gene uncertain. Looked up from germline, CDR1 is MNHEY and CDR2 is SMNVEV (reference sequence). This CDR3 region has 15 residues. The ends were cut back, 2 bases at V and 0 bases at J, with 8 bases in the middle.

This rearrangement joins TRBV6-5 to TRBJ1-1; D call uncertain. Germline V gene data show CDR1 as MNHEY and CDR2 as SVGAGI. Trimming removed 4 bases from V and 11 bases from J, with 17 bases in between. The CDR3 is 13 amino acids. The CDR3 nucleotides are TGTGCCAGCAGTTCTCTCTTTGGGCCCAGGGCTTTCTTT. It translates to CASSSLFGPRAFF.

CDR3 amino acids: CASSLEQDYEQYF. The CDR3 DNA reads TGTGCCAGCAGCTTAGAACAGGACTACGAGCAGTACTTC. The chain carries TRBV11-3 and TRBJ2-7; D may be TRBD1 (5 bases). CDR1 is SGHNT, CDR2 YENEEA, per germline. Trimming cost V 0 bases and J 3 bases, with 6 bases left between them. This CDR3 has 13 amino acids.

J is TRBJ2-5 and V is TRBV29-1; D is unresolved. There are 11 residues in the CDR3. The germline gives CDR1 SQVTM, CDR2 ANQGSEA. Deletions cut 2 bases from V and 5 bases from J, with 6 bases between. The CDR3 loop is CSVERVETQYF. The CDR3 DNA follows: TGCAGCGTTGAACGAGTGGAGACCCAGTACTTC.

This clone was detected once. J is TRBJ2-7 and V is TRBV28, with TRBD2 matching 9 bases. V gave up 6 bases and J gave up 3 bases; unmatched junction bases: 3. This CDR3 region has 13 residues. Germline CDR1 MDHEN, CDR2 SYDVKM. CDR3: CASRRSGSYEQYF. The CDR3 coding sequence is TGTGCCAGCAGACGTAGCGGGAGCTACGAGCAGTACTTC. The whole variable domain, remainder taken from reference TRBV28 and TRBJ2-7, is DVKVTQSSRYLVKRTGEKVFLECVQDMDHENMFWYRQDPGLGLRLIYFSYDVKMKEKGDIPEGYSVSREKKERFSLILESASTNQTSMYLCASRRSGSYEQYFGPGTRLTVT.